The rows below give T cell receptor beta chains drawn from one sample of a study of identical twins. One entry per CDR3 protein, called by TCRdb with MiXCR from the 5' RACE reads. The sample lists around 510,000 distinct CDR3 sequences, around an eighth seen once, with 0.98% in the top ten. The data were also submitted as part of a second study, on yellow fever vaccine responses in identical twins.

Source material: CD4+ T cells sorted from blood. The receptors originated from a woman aged 18-29 years in good health. CDR3s include the opening cysteine and the closing phenylalanine or tryptophan. D genes are given only for firm matches. The listing skips clone size in some rows; elsewhere it reads once, few, many or a size class.

J,size,D,V,CDR3,DNA
TRBJ1-2,many,-,TRBV12-3/TRBV12-4,CASSLDSYGYTF,TGTGCCAGCAGCTTGGACAGCTATGGCTACACCTTC
TRBJ2-6,-,TRBD2,TRBV6-1,CASSIEAGGSGANVLTF,TGTGCCAGCAGTATTGAAGCGGGAGGCTCTGGGGCCAACGTCCTGACTTTC
TRBJ2-1,-,TRBD2,TRBV28,CASSPPPGTSGTNEQFF,TGTGCCAGCAGTCCGCCCCCCGGGACTAGCGGGACAAATGAGCAGTTCTTC
TRBJ1-5,few,-,TRBV3-1,CASSAGPSNQPQHF,TGTGCCAGCAGCGCCGGGCCTAGCAATCAGCCCCAGCATTTT
TRBJ2-1,-,TRBD2,TRBV20-1,CSARDRTSGSYNEQFF,TGCAGTGCTAGAGACCGCACTAGCGGATCCTACAATGAGCAGTTCTTC
TRBJ2-2,-,TRBD1,TRBV2,CASSEVEGATGELFF,TGTGCCAGCAGTGAAGTTGAGGGGGCCACCGGGGAGCTGTTTTTT
TRBJ2-6,-,TRBD1,TRBV6-1,CASGGQGAGANVLTF,TGTGCCAGCGGGGGACAGGGGGCTGGGGCCAACGTCCTGACTTTC
TRBJ2-5,few,TRBD1,TRBV2,CASSEWDRGIETQYF,TGTGCCAGCAGTGAATGGGACAGGGGGATAGAGACCCAGTACTTC
TRBJ2-7,many,-,TRBV11-2,CASSFLRGYEQYF,TGTGCCAGCAGCTTCCTCCGCGGCTACGAGCAGTACTTC
TRBJ1-1,-,-,TRBV9,CASSVSGIMNTEAFF,TGTGCCAGCAGCGTGTCAGGGATAATGAACACTGAAGCTTTCTTT
TRBJ2-2,-,TRBD2,TRBV5-1,CASSLRSGSFGTGELFF,TGCGCCAGCAGCTTAAGAAGCGGGAGTTTTGGGACCGGGGAGCTGTTTTTT
TRBJ2-7,-,-,TRBV11-2,CASSLEGRNYEQYF,TGTGCCAGCAGCTTAGAGGGCAGGAACTACGAGCAGTACTTC
TRBJ1-1,few,-,TRBV27,CAIRPLEAEAFF,TGTGCCATCAGGCCTTTAGAGGCTGAAGCTTTCTTT
TRBJ2-7,few,-,TRBV20-1,CSARGAGLHEQYF,TGCAGTGCTAGAGGGGCAGGGCTCCACGAGCAGTACTTC
TRBJ2-3,few,TRBD1,TRBV7-3,CASSSGTGATTQYF,TGTGCCAGCAGTTCCGGGACAGGGGCGACTACGCAGTATTTT
TRBJ2-7,-,-,TRBV27,CASSFEAGLSYEQYF,TGTGCCAGCAGTTTTGAGGCAGGGTTAAGTTACGAGCAGTACTTC
TRBJ2-3,few,-,TRBV3-1,CASSTTGRGDTQYF,TGTGCCAGCAGCACAACAGGGAGAGGAGATACGCAGTATTTT
TRBJ2-7,once,-,TRBV20-1,CSAKGVGKSFPNYEQYF,TGCAGTGCCAAAGGGGTCGGAAAAAGCTTCCCTAACTACGAGCAGTACTTC
TRBJ2-1,-,-,TRBV7-9,CASSKGTGQFF,TGTGCCAGCAGCAAGGGGACTGGGCAGTTCTTC
TRBJ2-1,many,-,TRBV18,CASSPPRSGSERNEQFF,TGTGCCAGCTCACCACCGCGTTCGGGGAGCGAGAGAAATGAGCAGTTCTTC
TRBJ2-1,-,-,TRBV4-3,CASSYSGTGSYNEQFF,TGCGCCAGCAGCTATTCCGGGACCGGGTCCTACAATGAGCAGTTCTTC